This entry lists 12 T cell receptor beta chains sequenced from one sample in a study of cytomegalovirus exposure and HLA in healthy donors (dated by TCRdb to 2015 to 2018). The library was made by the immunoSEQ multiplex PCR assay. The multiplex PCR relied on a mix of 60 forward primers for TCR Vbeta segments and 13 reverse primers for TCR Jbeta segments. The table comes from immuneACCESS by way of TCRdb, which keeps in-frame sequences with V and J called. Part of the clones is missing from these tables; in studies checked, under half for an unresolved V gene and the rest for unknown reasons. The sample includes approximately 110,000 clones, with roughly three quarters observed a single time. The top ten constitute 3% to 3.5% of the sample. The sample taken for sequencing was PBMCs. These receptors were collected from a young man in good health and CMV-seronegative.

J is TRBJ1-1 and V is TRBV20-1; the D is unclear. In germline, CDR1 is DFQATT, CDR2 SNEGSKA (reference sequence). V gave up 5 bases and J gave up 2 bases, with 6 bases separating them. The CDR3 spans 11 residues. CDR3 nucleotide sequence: TGCAGTGCTCTCCTTAACACTGAAGCTTTCTTT. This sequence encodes CSALLNTEAFF.

This chain's CDR3 is CASTPGGWNTEAFF. For the CDR3, the DNA is TGCGCCAGCACCCCAGGTGGTTGGAACACTGAAGCTTTCTTT. The chain combines TRBV5-1 with TRBJ1-1; D gene uncertain. Germline loops: CDR1 SGHRS, CDR2 YFSETQ. This CDR3 has 14 amino acids. The V end was cut by 6 bases, the J end by 1 base, with 13 bases between.

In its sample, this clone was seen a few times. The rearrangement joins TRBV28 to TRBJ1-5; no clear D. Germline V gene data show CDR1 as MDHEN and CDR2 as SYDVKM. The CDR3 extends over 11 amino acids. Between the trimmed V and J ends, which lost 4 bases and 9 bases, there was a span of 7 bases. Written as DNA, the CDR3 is TGTGCCAGCAGTTCCCTTCGGCCCCAGCATTTT. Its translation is CASSSLRPQHF.

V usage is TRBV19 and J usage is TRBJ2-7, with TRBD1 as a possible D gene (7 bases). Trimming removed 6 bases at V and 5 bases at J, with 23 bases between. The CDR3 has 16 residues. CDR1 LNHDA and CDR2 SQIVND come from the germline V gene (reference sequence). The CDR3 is CASSPAGGGRRDEQYF. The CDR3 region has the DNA TGTGCCAGTAGCCCGGCCGGAGGGGGCCGTCGGGACGAGCAGTACTTC.

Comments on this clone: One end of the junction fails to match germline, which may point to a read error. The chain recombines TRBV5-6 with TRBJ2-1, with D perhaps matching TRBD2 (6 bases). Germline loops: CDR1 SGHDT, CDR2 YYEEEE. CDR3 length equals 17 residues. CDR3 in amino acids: CASSLNGWGDSFNEQFF. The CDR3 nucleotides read TGTGCCAGCAGCTTGAATGGCTGGGGGGACTCCTTCAATGAGCAGTTCTTC.

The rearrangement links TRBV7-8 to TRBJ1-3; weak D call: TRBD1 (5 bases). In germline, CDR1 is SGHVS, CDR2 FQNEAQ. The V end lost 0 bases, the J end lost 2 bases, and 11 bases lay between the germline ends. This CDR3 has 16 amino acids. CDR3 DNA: TGTGCCAGCAGCTTAGCCTCCTTGGGGCCTGGAAACACCATATATTTT. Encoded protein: CASSLASLGPGNTIYF.

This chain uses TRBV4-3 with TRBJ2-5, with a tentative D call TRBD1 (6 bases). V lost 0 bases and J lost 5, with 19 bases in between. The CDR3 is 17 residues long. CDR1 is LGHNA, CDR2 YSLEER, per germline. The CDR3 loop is CASSQDPPGQPVETQYF. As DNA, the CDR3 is TGCGCCAGCAGCCAAGATCCCCCAGGACAGCCGGTCGAGACCCAGTACTTC.

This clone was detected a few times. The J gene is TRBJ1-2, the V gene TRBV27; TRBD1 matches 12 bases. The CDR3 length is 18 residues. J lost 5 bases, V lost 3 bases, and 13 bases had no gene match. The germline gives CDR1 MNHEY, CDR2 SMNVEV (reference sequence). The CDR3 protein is CASSLRGTGGFLGYGYTF. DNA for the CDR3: TGTGCCAGCAGTTTGCGAGGGACAGGGGGCTTCTTGGGGTATGGCTACACCTTC.

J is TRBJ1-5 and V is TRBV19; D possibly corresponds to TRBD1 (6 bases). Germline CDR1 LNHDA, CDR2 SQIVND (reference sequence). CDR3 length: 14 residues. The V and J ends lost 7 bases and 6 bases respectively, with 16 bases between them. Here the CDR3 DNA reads TGTGCCAGTACCTCCTTGGGGGCGGTTCAGCCCCAGCATTTT. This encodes CASTSLGAVQPQHF.

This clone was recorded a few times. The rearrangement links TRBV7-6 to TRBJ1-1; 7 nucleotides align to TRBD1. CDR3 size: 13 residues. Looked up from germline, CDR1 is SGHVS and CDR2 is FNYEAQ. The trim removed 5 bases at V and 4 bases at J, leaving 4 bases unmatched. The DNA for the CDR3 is TGTGCCAGCAGCGACAGGGATGGCACTGAAGCTTTCTTT. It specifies CASSDRDGTEAFF.

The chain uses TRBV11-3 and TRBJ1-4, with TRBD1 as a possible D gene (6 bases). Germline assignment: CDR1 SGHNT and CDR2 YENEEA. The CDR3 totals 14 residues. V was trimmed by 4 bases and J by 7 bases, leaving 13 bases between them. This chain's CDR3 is CASSSTGAFEKLFF. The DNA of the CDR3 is TGTGCCAGCAGCTCGACAGGAGCCTTTGAAAAACTGTTTTTT.

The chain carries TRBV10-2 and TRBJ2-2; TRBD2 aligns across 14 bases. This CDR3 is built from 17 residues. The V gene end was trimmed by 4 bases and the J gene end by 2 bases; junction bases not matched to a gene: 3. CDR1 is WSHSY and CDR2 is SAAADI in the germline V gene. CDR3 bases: TGCGCCAGCAGTGGACTAGCGGGAGGGCCAAACACCGGGGAGCTGTTTTTT. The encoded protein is CASSGLAGGPNTGELFF.